Many counts were recorded for the clone carrying this T cell receptor beta chain. The data originate from a study of blood T cell repertoires in COVID-19. Study-level information: Sample material is recorded as cDNA or gDNA derived from T cells, B-cell-depleted T cells, or PBMCs.

Per the original methods: By means of reference gene primer amplification, nucleated cell counts were estimated. Profiled with immunoSEQ multiplex PCR; TCRdb holds only in-frame clones, not every one. The V and J calls and clone size were taken over from that table, and D and trimming were inferred from the DNA. The sample yields about 150,000 clones, around 83% seen once. V was pared by 0 bases and J by 9 bases, with 10 bases of the junction left unmatched. This CDR3 spans 16 amino acids. Germline V lookup: CDR1 LGHNA, CDR2 YNFKEQ. The source of this sequence is a woman in her forties or fifties in a cohort sampled during active or convalescent COVID-19. This chain uses TRBV4-2 with TRBJ2-1, with 8 positions matching TRBD2. The sample consisted of peripheral blood. CDR3 in amino acids: CASSQDTAGAGGEQFF. The CDR3 region has the DNA TGTGCCAGCAGCCAAGATACAGCGGGGGCCGGGGGTGAGCAGTTCTTC.